The 2 T cell receptor beta chains reported below all come from one sample, sequenced in a study of response to subunit inactivated influenza vaccine. TCRdb analysed the RT-PCR reads with MiXCR anew, one entry per CDR3 protein. The sample has more than 400,000 distinct CDR3 sequences, approximately 7.3% seen once; the top ten hold under 15%. Specimen: PBMCs from blood, collected about 24 months after vaccination. Receptors were obtained from a man between 50 and 69 years old who received an inactivated influenza vaccine.

This clonotype was seen a single time. Just one base apart from a much larger clone, this may be a read error. This sequence joins TRBV7-2 and TRBJ2-2; D is unresolved. In germline, CDR1 is SGHTA, CDR2 FQGNSA. The CDR3 covers 13 residues. The V end lost 5 bases, the J end lost 7 bases, and 11 bases lay between the germline ends. The CDR3 DNA follows: TGTGCCAGCAGCCCAAAGGGCGTCGGGGAGCTGTTTTTT. It encodes CASSPKGVGELFF.

This clonotype came up a few times. This chain connects TRBV4-3 to TRBJ2-4; TRBD1 aligns across 7 bases. Germline CDR1 and CDR2: LGHNA and YSLEER. The CDR3 spans 16 residues. V lost 3 bases and J lost 8; bases outside the gene matches: 13. The chain's CDR3 is CASSHERGQVTDIQYF. The CDR3, as DNA: TGCGCCAGCAGCCATGAAAGAGGACAGGTCACGGACATTCAGTACTTC.